This T cell receptor beta chain originates from a study of cytomegalovirus exposure and HLA in healthy donors. Study background: HLA-typed donors were the source of 82 million or so unique TCRs, which an early data release held. The study placed approximately 78% of its 350 to 450 genotyped donors in the Caucasian-associated ancestry cluster.

About this clone: Its antigen is as yet unknown.

The V gene lost 2 bases and the J gene lost 5 bases, with 15 bases spanning the gap. CDR1 is SGHTS and CDR2 is YDEGEE in the germline V gene. This CDR3 is 15 amino acids long. The study ran its PCR with 60 Vbeta and 13 Jbeta primers. Sequencing was performed with immunoSEQ multiplex PCR; in TCRdb, only in-frame clones are kept and a portion is missing. This sample has some 200,000 clones, with roughly four fifths found just once. Study-wide points: Certain indistinguishable V segments, among them TRBV6-2 and TRBV6-3, were excluded.

The receptor comes from a woman in her thirties or forties in good health and CMV-seronegative. The chain links TRBV5-8 to TRBJ2-3, with D hard to call. The material sequenced was PBMCs. The CDR3, as DNA: TGTGCCAGCAGCTTTTATTTCCTTGCAGAAGATACGCAGTATTTT. Translated: CASSFYFLAEDTQYF.